The rows below give T cell receptor beta chains drawn from one sample of a study of control samples from healthy donors and cancer patients. Sequencing was performed with immunoSEQ multiplex PCR; in TCRdb, only in-frame clones are kept and a portion is missing. The table lists 15,000 to 20,000 clones, under 90% of them singletons, with 25% to 30% in the top ten. The material sequenced was PBMCs. The receptors originated from a woman aged 65 to 85 with lung cancer. CDR3s include the opening cysteine and the closing phenylalanine or tryptophan. The D gene is left open where the match is weak. Clone size, where shown, is once, few, many, or a class for clones that have expanded.

DNA: TGTGCCACCAGTGATCCTAAAATCGCAACCGGGACAGGGGGCTACAATGAGCAGTTCTTC
CDR3: CATSDPKIATGTGGYNEQFF
D: TRBD1
J: TRBJ2-1
V: TRBV24-1
size: NA

DNA: TGTGCCAACCGACGACAGCCCTCCTCCTACGAGCAGTACTTC
CDR3: CANRRQPSSYEQYF
D: NA
J: TRBJ2-7
V: TRBV28
size: NA

DNA: TGTGCCAGCAGCTTGGGTACAGCGACCACAGATACGCAGTATTTT
CDR3: CASSLGTATTDTQYF
D: NA
J: TRBJ2-3
V: TRBV5-5
size: NA

DNA: TGTGCCAGTAGTCCTAGCGACAGGGCCACAGATACGCAGTATTTT
CDR3: CASSPSDRATDTQYF
D: NA
J: TRBJ2-3
V: TRBV19
size: NA

DNA: TGCGCCAGCAGCCTTAGACAGGGATTTTCGGGGTATGGCTACACCTTC
CDR3: CASSLRQGFSGYGYTF
D: TRBD1
J: TRBJ1-2
V: TRBV4-3
size: NA

DNA: TGCAGCGCTCGGGACCAGAAGAACACTGAAGCTTTCTTT
CDR3: CSARDQKNTEAFF
D: NA
J: TRBJ1-1
V: TRBV29-1
size: NA

DNA: TGTGCCAGCAGCTTTAACACTGTATCCGAGACCCAGTACTTC
CDR3: CASSFNTVSETQYF
D: NA
J: TRBJ2-5
V: TRBV7-9
size: NA

DNA: TGCGCCAGCAGCTTGGGGCTACGACAGGGGCCACGGTCTCGTGAAGCTTTCTTT
CDR3: CASSLGLRQGPRSREAFF
D: TRBD1
J: TRBJ1-1
V: TRBV5-1
size: NA

DNA: TGTGCCAGCAGCTGGGGGGACAGCCAAGAGACCCAGTACTTC
CDR3: CASSWGDSQETQYF
D: NA
J: TRBJ2-5
V: TRBV14
size: NA

DNA: TGTGCCAGCAGTTTATTGGGCGCGTTGAACACTGAAGCTTTCTTT
CDR3: CASSLLGALNTEAFF
D: NA
J: TRBJ1-1
V: TRBV27
size: NA

DNA: TGCGCCAGCAGCTTGGATAGCGGAGGAGGCACAGATACGCAGTATTTT
CDR3: CASSLDSGGGTDTQYF
D: NA
J: TRBJ2-3
V: TRBV5-1
size: few

DNA: TGTGCCAGCAGCTTAGGGCCTAGCGGGAGAGGGGAGACCCAGTACTTC
CDR3: CASSLGPSGRGETQYF
D: TRBD2
J: TRBJ2-5
V: TRBV11-1
size: NA

DNA: TGTGCCAGTACCCACCTTGAGGACAATGAGCAGTTCTTC
CDR3: CASTHLEDNEQFF
D: NA
J: TRBJ2-1
V: TRBV19
size: NA